Listed below are T cell receptor beta chains from one sample, sequenced in a study of blood T cell repertoires in COVID-19. Profiling relied on immunoSEQ multiplex PCR, and the TCRdb table lists in-frame clones only, not all of them. The sample lists about 200,000 clones, 80% to 90% seen once, with approximately 6.2% in the top ten. Material for sequencing was peripheral blood. Every receptor here comes from a man aged 60 to 75 who had recovered from COVID-19. CDR3s include the opening cysteine and the closing phenylalanine or tryptophan. D genes are given only for firm matches. Clone size is not always given. Where it is, it says once, few, many or a class for expanded clones.

TRBV24-1	NA	TRBJ2-3	NA	TGTGCCAGTTCCAGGGGGGTAACAGATACGCAGTATTTT	CASSRGVTDTQYF
TRBV7-9	TRBD2	TRBJ2-1	once	TGTGCCAGCAGCTTTACTAGCGGGTACAATGAGCAGTTCTTC	CASSFTSGYNEQFF
TRBV30	NA	TRBJ2-6	NA	TGTGCCTGGAGTTACCCGGGAACGGCTGGGGCCAACGTCCTGACTTTC	CAWSYPGTAGANVLTF
TRBV11-2	TRBD1	TRBJ2-1	NA	TGTGCCAGCAGCTTCACAGGGGCCAATGAGCAGTTCTTC	CASSFTGANEQFF
TRBV13	NA	TRBJ2-7	NA	TGTGCCAGCAGCTTAGGCAGGGGAGTCGAGCAGTACTTC	CASSLGRGVEQYF
TRBV5-4	NA	TRBJ2-7	NA	TGTGCCAGCAGACAGGGCCTTTCCTACGAGCAGTACTTC	CASRQGLSYEQYF
TRBV30	TRBD1	TRBJ1-1	NA	TGTGCCTGGGGAGGGGGGACAGGGATGAACACTGAAGCTTTCTTT	CAWGGGTGMNTEAFF
TRBV5-1	NA	TRBJ2-1	NA	TGCGCCAGCAGCTTGTCAATGAATGAGCAGTTCTTC	CASSLSMNEQFF
TRBV6-5	NA	TRBJ2-7	NA	TGTGCCAGCAGGGCCGGACTGAGTAATTTCTACGAGCAGTACTTC	CASRAGLSNFYEQYF
TRBV19	TRBD1	TRBJ2-7	NA	TGTGCCAGTACCCCGGGACAGGGGACATACGAGCAGTACTTC	CASTPGQGTYEQYF
TRBV6-1	NA	TRBJ2-7	NA	TGTGCCAGCAGTGATCCCCGACAGCCTTTGGGCTACGAGCAGTACTTC	CASSDPRQPLGYEQYF
TRBV2	NA	TRBJ2-1	NA	TGTGCCAGCAGCGACTTGGGGAGCTCCTACAATGAGCAGTTCTTC	CASSDLGSSYNEQFF
TRBV24-1	NA	TRBJ2-5	NA	TGTGCCACCAGTGATTTGCAAGGAGGATCGGAGACCCAGTACTTC	CATSDLQGGSETQYF
TRBV7-2	NA	TRBJ2-7	few	TGTGCCAGCAGCTTAGAAACAGTGAGCTCCTACGAGCAGTACTTC	CASSLETVSSYEQYF
TRBV18	NA	TRBJ2-1	NA	TGTGCCAGCTCACCAGCTAGATACAATGAGCAGTTCTTC	CASSPARYNEQFF
TRBV18	TRBD2	TRBJ2-5	once	TGTGCCAGCTCACCACAGCGGGGGAACCAAGAGACCCAGTACTTC	CASSPQRGNQETQYF
TRBV5-1	TRBD2	TRBJ2-3	NA	TGCGCCAGCAGCTTTGGATTGCGGGGGGGCCCCCCAGATACGCAGTATTTT	CASSFGLRGGPPDTQYF
TRBV10-3	NA	TRBJ2-7	NA	TGTGCCATCAGAGAGACAACTAGCCATGCCTACGAGCAGTACTTC	CAIRETTSHAYEQYF
TRBV6-5	NA	TRBJ2-1	NA	TGTGCCAGCACAGCGGGTGTCTACAATGAGCAGTTCTTC	CASTAGVYNEQFF
TRBV4-1	TRBD1	TRBJ2-1	NA	TGCGCCAGCAGCCAAGGGGGACAGTTCAATGAGCAGTTCTTC	CASSQGGQFNEQFF
TRBV2	NA	TRBJ1-1	once	TGTGCCAGCAGTGTGGGCAGCTTTGAAGCTTTCTTT	CASSVGSFEAFF
TRBV9	NA	TRBJ2-1	once	TGTGCCAGCAGCCTAATAGTTGGAGGGTCCGGTGAGCAGTTCTTC	CASSLIVGGSGEQFF
TRBV3-1/TRBV3-2	TRBD1	TRBJ2-7	NA	TGTGCCAGCAGCAAGGGACAGGGGATCTACGAGCAGTACTTC	CASSKGQGIYEQYF
TRBV27	NA	TRBJ1-1	NA	TGTGCCAGCAGTTTATTGTCAGGGAACACTGAAGCTTTCTTT	CASSLLSGNTEAFF
TRBV5-1	NA	TRBJ2-5	NA	TGCGCCAGCAGCTTCTCTAATACCCAAGAGACCCAGTACTTC	CASSFSNTQETQYF
TRBV27	TRBD2	TRBJ2-1	NA	TGTGCCAGCAGTCATCGGACTAGCGGAAACTACAATGAGCAGTTCTTC	CASSHRTSGNYNEQFF
TRBV12-5	TRBD1	TRBJ1-4	NA	TGTGCTAGTGGAGGGACAGCCGGGAAACTGTTTTTT	CASGGTAGKLFF
TRBV5-1	TRBD1	TRBJ1-1	NA	TGCGCCAGCAGCTGGGGCGGACAGGCGGACACTGAAGCTTTCTTT	CASSWGGQADTEAFF
TRBV7-2	NA	TRBJ2-7	NA	TGTGCCAGCAGCTTAGCGGGGGGTTCAACCTCCTACGAGCAGTACTTC	CASSLAGGSTSYEQYF
TRBV28	NA	TRBJ1-4	once	TGTGCCAGCAGTTTAACCGCAGAACAAAAACTGTTTTTT	CASSLTAEQKLFF
TRBV5-1	TRBD1	TRBJ2-2	NA	TGCGCCAGCAGCTTGGCGGACAGGGAGGACACCGGGGAGCTGTTTTTT	CASSLADREDTGELFF
TRBV18	TRBD2	TRBJ2-3	NA	TGTGCCAGCTCACCACGGTCTCTCGGGAGGGAAACAGATACGCAGTATTTT	CASSPRSLGRETDTQYF
TRBV30	NA	TRBJ1-1	NA	TGTGCCTGGAGATCGGACGGGGGCACTGAAGCTTTCTTT	CAWRSDGGTEAFF
TRBV18	NA	TRBJ1-4	NA	TGTGCCAGCTCATCCCCAGGCTTAGTCGAAAAACTGTTTTTT	CASSSPGLVEKLFF
TRBV19	NA	TRBJ2-6	NA	TGTGCCAGTAGTATAGTAGGAGGGTCAGATGTTGGGGCCAACGTCCTGACTTTC	CASSIVGGSDVGANVLTF
TRBV12-3/TRBV12-4	TRBD1	TRBJ2-7	NA	TGTGCCAGCAGTTGGGGACAGGGCTACGAGCAGTACTTC	CASSWGQGYEQYF
TRBV30	TRBD2	TRBJ2-2	NA	TGTGCCTGGAGCGATCTAGCGGGGGGATTTACCGGGGAGCTGTTTTTT	CAWSDLAGGFTGELFF
TRBV7-3	NA	TRBJ1-2	NA	TGTGCCAGCGCCCCTCGCCAGGGGAGGGATGGCTACACCTTC	CASAPRQGRDGYTF
TRBV9	NA	TRBJ1-5	NA	TGTGCCAGCAGCGTAGTAATTACAGGGATGGGCAATCAGCCCCAGCATTTT	CASSVVITGMGNQPQHF
TRBV18	TRBD1	TRBJ1-2	once	TGTGCCAGCTCCGGACAGGGGTCGTCCTATGGCTACACCTTC	CASSGQGSSYGYTF
TRBV5-6	TRBD1	TRBJ1-2	NA	TGTGCCAGCAGCTTGGAGGGGGCGGGAGGCTACACCTTC	CASSLEGAGGYTF
TRBV5-1	TRBD1	TRBJ2-3	NA	TGCGCCAGCAGCTTGGAGCTACAGGGGGGAGCAGATACGCAGTATTTT	CASSLELQGGADTQYF
TRBV6-5	NA	TRBJ2-2	NA	TGTGCCATTTTCGCGGAACCCACCGGGGAGCTGTTTTTT	CAIFAEPTGELFF
TRBV30	NA	TRBJ1-5	once	TGTGCCTGGAGTGTACAGGGACATCAGCCCCAGCATTTT	CAWSVQGHQPQHF
TRBV29-1	NA	TRBJ1-4	NA	TGCAGCGTTTTAAATAATGAAAAACTGTTTTTT	CSVLNNEKLFF
TRBV6-5	TRBD2	TRBJ2-2	few	TGTGCCAGCAGTTACCGAACTAGCGCGAACACCGGGGAGCTGTTTTTT	CASSYRTSANTGELFF